These 6 T cell receptor beta chains originate from one sample sequenced in a study of T cells expressing NK-cell markers. TCRdb reprocessed the 5' RACE reads, with one entry per CDR3 protein and no DNA. This sample's clone table lists around 280,000 distinct CDR3 sequences. Source material: blood T cells: a sorted CD56 or NKG2C T cell subset, CD4+ or CD8+ T cells, or bulk PBMC T cells (not recorded which). Source of these receptors: a man aged 18 to 29 in good health.

V is TRBV4-2 and J is TRBJ1-2. The CDR3 has 13 amino acids. Germline V gene lookup returns CDR1 LGHNA and CDR2 YNFKEQ. The CDR3 spells CASSQESGYGYTF.

The rearrangement links TRBV12-3 or TRBV12-4 to TRBJ2-3; TCRdb's D call, TRBD1, is unchecked because there is no DNA. The CDR3 extends over 13 amino acids. The CDR3 protein is CASELGRGGTQYF.

This sequence joins TRBV7-8 and TRBJ2-1; the TCRdb call, TRBD2, lacks DNA for checking. The germline gives CDR1 SGHVS, CDR2 FQNEAQ. The CDR3 runs 15 residues. CDR3 in amino acids: CASRGGTSGSREQFF.

The V gene is TRBV5-1, the J gene TRBJ2-3; TCRdb returns TRBD2, unconfirmable since there is no DNA. Looked up from germline, CDR1 is SGHRS and CDR2 is YFSETQ. CDR3 size: 16 residues. CDR3: CASSSGSGRATDTQYF.

This chain connects TRBV5-5 to TRBJ1-2; the D call from TCRdb, TRBD1, cannot be confirmed without DNA. The CDR3 consists of 13 residues. Germline values: CDR1 SGHKS, CDR2 YYEKEE (reference sequence). The CDR3: CASSLDQGWGYTF.

The V and J genes are TRBV25-1 and TRBJ1-1. Germline CDR1 MGHDK, CDR2 SYGVNS. CDR3 length: 15 residues. Here the CDR3 reads CASSESLVTNTEAFF.